The entry that follows covers one TCR beta chain sequence. Which antigen it targets is not known. Base quality data are lacking; no much larger clone is found one base away. The source of the sample is a study of blood T cell repertoires in COVID-19 (dated by TCRdb to 2018 to 2021). A note on the overall study: Collaborator samples came from the United States, Italy and Spain and covered acute and convalescent phases of COVID-19. Sample metadata almost always included a de-identified subject ID, COVID-19 status, age in years and sex. The repertoires were released in a freely available public database intended as a resource for research on the immune response to SARS-CoV-2. The samples were drawn from the first 160 participants of the ongoing ImmuneRACE study and from 950 to 1,500 subjects provided by 6 global collaborators. Subjects who had been exposed to COVID-19, were actively infected with it, or had recovered from it provided the deeply sampled blood TCRbeta repertoires that made up the dataset. The prospective study material was composed of cDNA or gDNA derived from T cells, B-cell-depleted T cells, or PBMCs. Where HLA class I and class II types were available, the types were taken from metadata supplied by the sample provider, not from assay-based typing.

CDR1 and CDR2 (MDHEN, SYDVKM) derive from the germline V gene. The CDR3, cysteine through phenylalanine, is 14 amino acids long. The entry retains the CDR3 DNA only, 42 bases that are in frame from base 1. From V the trimming removes 7 bases and from J it removes 5 bases, while the gene matches leave 7 bases of the junction unaccounted for. Collaborating institutions collected whole blood in K2EDTA tubes following their own protocols. For TCRbeta analysis, collaborator samples were shipped as frozen whole blood, as isolated PBMCs, or as DNA extracted from either sample type. Overall study results and their limits: How much clinical and demographic metadata was included differed by source and by participant, and the metadata was provided uncurated.

TCRbeta CDR3 regions were amplified from genomic DNA by means of the immunoSEQ Assay, a bias-controlled multiplex PCR. The published analysis was carried out like this. The number of nucleated cells in each sample was estimated by amplification of reference gene primers within the assay. To quantify the absolute abundance of each unique TCRbeta CDR3 rearrangement, sequence reads were collapsed and filtered. Productive Simpson clonality was computed per sample as the square root of Simpson's diversity index over productive rearrangements. TCRdb carries this immuneACCESS record with in-frame sequences only. Its versions omit some clonotypes, under half of them owing to an unresolved V gene in the studies checked, with the rest unexplained. D and trimming come from the DNA, and the V and J calls and clone size come from that table. The sample table lists roughly 97,000 clones, approximately 88% of them with a count of one. Of the sample, about 27% falls within the top ten clones.

This chain is built from TRBV28 and TRBJ1-2; 10 middle bases align to TRBD1. Sequenced material: peripheral blood. This TCR derives from a man aged 60 to 75 with acute or convalescent COVID-19. This receptor carries the CDR3 CASNRQGAHYGYTF. Here is the DNA: TGTGCCAGCAACAGACAGGGGGCACATTATGGCTACACCTTC.